Each of the 5 T cell receptor beta chains below was sequenced from the same sample in a study of T cell changes during pregnancy in multiple sclerosis. Profiling relied on immunoSEQ multiplex PCR, and the TCRdb table lists in-frame clones only, not all of them. The table has under 80,000 clones, 75% to 95% seen once. Material: CD4+ T cells from peripheral blood mononuclear cells, obtained in the second trimester of pregnancy. These receptors originate from a female donor with multiple sclerosis, enrolled in a pregnancy study.

A word on this clone: Different DNA sequences within this sample yield the same CDR3. The chain recombines TRBV7-9 with TRBJ1-3, with TRBD1 identical over 10 bases. The CDR3 totals 15 residues. V was clipped by 5 bases and J by 3 bases; unmatched bases: 4. Germline CDR1 and CDR2: SEHNR and FQNEAQ (reference sequence). The chain's CDR3 is CASSPGQGGGNTIYF. The CDR3 DNA sequence: TGTGCCAGCAGCCCCGGACAGGGGGGTGGAAACACCATATATTTT.

The chain couples TRBV13 to TRBJ2-7, with 9 bases lining up with TRBD2. The length of the CDR3 is 16 residues. Unmatched junction bases numbered 11, after V lost 2 bases and J lost 6 bases. Per the germline V gene, CDR1 is PRHDT and CDR2 is FYEKMQ (reference sequence). The CDR3 DNA follows: TGTGCCAGCAGCTTATGGCTAGCGGGATTAAGTCCCGAGCAGTACTTC. Translation: CASSLWLAGLSPEQYF.

The rearrangement joins TRBV7-9 to TRBJ2-2, with D unresolved. The CDR3 has 11 amino acids. In germline, CDR1 is SEHNR, CDR2 FQNEAQ (reference sequence). The V end lost 2 bases, the J end lost 8 bases, and 3 bases lay between the germline ends. As DNA, the CDR3 is TGTGCCAGCAGCTTATCAGGGGAGCTGTTTTTT. Its translation is CASSLSGELFF. Full variable domain (missing parts from reference TRBV7-9 and TRBJ2-2): DTGVSQNPRHKITKRGQNVTFRCDPISEHNRLYWYRQTLGQGPEFLTYFQNEAQLEKSRLLSDRFSAERPKGSFSTLEIQRTEQGDSAMYLCASSLSGELFFGEGSRLTVL.

The table lists this clone with a count of one. The genes are TRBV11-2 and TRBJ2-7; 8 nucleotides align to TRBD2. This CDR3 has 15 amino acids. The trim removed 5 bases at V and 7 bases at J, leaving 13 bases unmatched. Germline CDR1 SGHAT, CDR2 FQNNGV. CDR3 in amino acids: CASSQIPGGSGEQYF. CDR3 in DNA: TGTGCCAGCAGCCAAATACCGGGGGGGTCAGGTGAGCAGTACTTC.

The chain has TRBV6-5 and TRBJ2-7; 8 nucleotides match TRBD1. The V gene's germline CDR1 is MNHEY and CDR2 SVGAGI. The CDR3 length is 15 residues. Trimming took 0 bases from V and 2 from J; bases not matched to a gene: 3. The CDR3 DNA sequence: TGTGCCAGCAGTTACTCTAGGGACAGGACCTACGAGCAGTACTTC. The encoded protein is CASSYSRDRTYEQYF.